The present T cell receptor (beta chain) was sequenced within a study of response to subunit inactivated influenza vaccine. Regarding the study as a whole: T cells newly recruited by each seasonal influenza vaccination are few, the authors suggested.

This clonotype was recorded at least ten times. Its antigen is not known. Germline V gene data show CDR1 as MDHEN and CDR2 as SYDVKM. The CDR3 is made up of 16 amino acids. Trimming took 5 bases from V and 0 from J, leaving 13 bases between them. TCRdb re-analysed the RT-PCR reads in MiXCR, keeping a single row per CDR3 protein. The sample lists hundreds of thousands of distinct CDR3 sequences, about 15% occurring once. The chain employs TRBV28 and TRBJ2-2, with a possible D match to TRBD1 (6 bases). This receptor was taken from a man aged 45-65 years who received an inactivated influenza vaccine. The specimen was PBMCs from blood, collected around 15 days before vaccination. The CDR3 is CASSGDGQSNTGELFF. CDR3 sequence (DNA): TGTGCCAGCAGTGGGGATGGACAGTCGAACACCGGGGAGCTGTTTTTT. The whole variable domain, remainder taken from reference TRBV28 and TRBJ2-2, is DVKVTQSSRYLVKRTGEKVFLECVQDMDHENMFWYRQDPGLGLRLIYFSYDVKMKEKGDIPEGYSVSREKKERFSLILESASTNQTSMYLCASSGDGQSNTGELFFGEGSRLTVL.